This is a list of T cell receptor beta chains from one sample in a study of shared clonotypes between healthy human individuals. TCRdb's table, derived via immunoSEQ multiplex PCR, lists solely in-frame clones and lacks some. The sample has approximately 500,000 clones; 70% to 80% are singletons. Sample: PBMCs. The receptor set was obtained from a woman in her thirties or forties in good health. Some clones in this sample may be carry-over from other donors' samples. CDR3s include the opening cysteine and the closing phenylalanine or tryptophan. The D gene is left open where the match is weak. Rows may omit the clone size; those that give it use once, few, many or a size class.

V: TRBV10-3
D: TRBD1
J: TRBJ1-6
size: .
DNA: TGTGCCATCAGTGAGTGGACAGGCCAAGTGAATTCACCCCTCCACTTT
CDR3: CAISEWTGQVNSPLHF

V: TRBV9
D: TRBD2
J: TRBJ2-1
size: .
DNA: TGTGCCAGCAGCGTAGGGGACGGGAGGGCCAGAGAGGAGCAGTTCTTC
CDR3: CASSVGDGRAREEQFF

V: TRBV2
D: .
J: TRBJ1-2
size: .
DNA: TGTGCCAGCAGTGACAGGGACTATGGCTACACCTTC
CDR3: CASSDRDYGYTF

V: TRBV11-2
D: TRBD1
J: TRBJ1-1
size: .
DNA: TGTGCCAGCAGCTTTCCGGGACAGGGGATGAACACTGAAGCTTTCTTT
CDR3: CASSFPGQGMNTEAFF

V: TRBV4-1
D: .
J: TRBJ1-2
size: once
DNA: TGCGCCAGCAGCCAAGACAGCTTTAACTATGGCTACACCTTC
CDR3: CASSQDSFNYGYTF

V: TRBV2
D: .
J: TRBJ2-5
size: .
DNA: TGTGCCAGCAGAGTGGCCTATACGGAGGCCCAGTACTTC
CDR3: CASRVAYTEAQYF

V: TRBV2
D: .
J: TRBJ1-1
size: .
DNA: TGTGCCAGCAGTGGTTTGTTAGGGGAAGCTTTCTTT
CDR3: CASSGLLGEAFF

V: TRBV5-1
D: .
J: TRBJ2-7
size: .
DNA: TGCGCCAGCAGCTTGGCTAGTCCTGGGGACGAGCAGTACTTC
CDR3: CASSLASPGDEQYF

V: TRBV29-1
D: TRBD1
J: TRBJ2-1
size: .
DNA: TGCAGCGTTGAAGACAGGGACAGGGGACTCAATGAGCAGTTCTTC
CDR3: CSVEDRDRGLNEQFF

V: TRBV20-1
D: .
J: TRBJ2-7
size: once
DNA: TGCAGTGCTCACAGGGGGGGGATTCAGTACTTC
CDR3: CSAHRGGIQYF

V: TRBV25-1
D: .
J: TRBJ2-5
size: .
DNA: TGTGCCAGCAGTCCTGGGGGAGGTGAGACCCAGTACTTC
CDR3: CASSPGGGETQYF

V: TRBV27
D: .
J: TRBJ1-1
size: .
DNA: TGTGCCAGCAGTTCTCACAGGCCAAAGACGGAGTGGGACACTGAAGCTTTCTTT
CDR3: CASSSHRPKTEWDTEAFF

V: TRBV2
D: .
J: TRBJ1-4
size: .
DNA: TGTGCCAGCAGTGAAGGAGGGGAAAAACTGTTTTTT
CDR3: CASSEGGEKLFF

V: TRBV6-6
D: .
J: TRBJ2-7
size: .
DNA: TGTGCCAGCAGTTACGGCAGGCCCTACGAGCAGTACTTC
CDR3: CASSYGRPYEQYF

V: TRBV2
D: .
J: TRBJ2-2
size: .
DNA: TGTGCCAGTGGACCGAGGCAGAACACCGGGGAGCTGTTTTTT
CDR3: CASGPRQNTGELFF

V: TRBV2
D: .
J: TRBJ1-1
size: few
DNA: TGTGCCAGCAGTGTAACTGGGGTGAACACTGAAGCTTTCTTT
CDR3: CASSVTGVNTEAFF

V: TRBV5-1
D: .
J: TRBJ2-1
size: .
DNA: TGCGCCACCTCAGAATGGACCGACAATGAGCAGTTCTTC
CDR3: CATSEWTDNEQFF

V: TRBV30
D: TRBD1
J: TRBJ1-2
size: few
DNA: TGTGCCTGGAGTGTACCGGTAACAGGGGGTTACGGCTACACCTTC
CDR3: CAWSVPVTGGYGYTF

V: TRBV28
D: TRBD2
J: TRBJ2-5
size: .
DNA: TGTGCCAGCAGAACTAGCGGCCAAGAGACCCAGTACTTC
CDR3: CASRTSGQETQYF

V: TRBV13
D: .
J: TRBJ2-3
size: .
DNA: TGTGCCAGCAGCTTAGTTGGTAGCGGACCCCTTAGAGGGGCAGATACGCAGTATTTT
CDR3: CASSLVGSGPLRGADTQYF

V: TRBV5-1
D: .
J: TRBJ2-7
size: .
DNA: TGCGCCAGCAGCTTGGTGGCTAGCGGAGGGGGGAACTCCTACGAGCAGTACTTC
CDR3: CASSLVASGGGNSYEQYF

V: TRBV18
D: TRBD1
J: TRBJ1-1
size: few
DNA: TGTGCCAGCTCACCGGGACAGGGGATCACTGAAGCTTTCTTT
CDR3: CASSPGQGITEAFF

V: TRBV28
D: .
J: TRBJ1-2
size: .
DNA: TGTGCCAGCGAACAGGGAGGGGCTGGCTACACCTTC
CDR3: CASEQGGAGYTF

V: TRBV18
D: .
J: TRBJ2-7
size: .
DNA: TGTGCCAGCTCACCCCTAAGCTCCTACGAGCAGTACTTC
CDR3: CASSPLSSYEQYF

V: TRBV5-4
D: TRBD2
J: TRBJ2-1
size: .
DNA: TGTGCCAGCAGCCCTTCTAGCGGGAGGGCGGGTAATGAGCAGTTCTTC
CDR3: CASSPSSGRAGNEQFF

V: TRBV5-8
D: .
J: TRBJ2-5
size: .
DNA: TGTGCCAGCAGCTTTTTAATAGCTGGGGAGACCCAGTACTTC
CDR3: CASSFLIAGETQYF

V: TRBV11-2
D: .
J: TRBJ2-7
size: .
DNA: TGTGCCAGCAGCCTATCGACCTACGAGCAGTACTTC
CDR3: CASSLSTYEQYF

V: TRBV7-9
D: .
J: TRBJ2-1
size: .
DNA: TGTGCCAGCAGCACTACTTTTTTAGGGGAGCAGTTCTTC
CDR3: CASSTTFLGEQFF

V: TRBV11-2
D: .
J: TRBJ2-3
size: many
DNA: TGTGCCAGCAGCTTATACCGGGAGATGGATACGCAGTATTTT
CDR3: CASSLYREMDTQYF

V: TRBV28
D: .
J: TRBJ2-2
size: .
DNA: TGTGCCAGCAGTGTAAGGGAAGAGAACACCGGGGAGCTGTTTTTT
CDR3: CASSVREENTGELFF

V: TRBV5-1
D: .
J: TRBJ2-7
size: .
DNA: TGCGCCAGCAGCTTGGATCCGGGGGCGCAATACGAGCAGTACTTC
CDR3: CASSLDPGAQYEQYF

V: TRBV27
D: .
J: TRBJ1-4
size: many
DNA: TGTGCCAGCAGTGCCACCTCCCTCCGCAGCATGGGCAGGGCCGGGGGGAAACTGTTTTTT
CDR3: CASSATSLRSMGRAGGKLFF

V: TRBV28
D: .
J: TRBJ1-1
size: .
DNA: TGTGCCAGCAGTTTATGGAACGATGAAGCTTTCTTT
CDR3: CASSLWNDEAFF

V: TRBV28
D: .
J: TRBJ2-6
size: .
DNA: TGTGCCAGCGGCGACGTTATAATCTCTGGGGCCAACGTCCTGACTTTC
CDR3: CASGDVIISGANVLTF

V: TRBV9
D: .
J: TRBJ2-3
size: .
DNA: TGTGCCAGCAGCCCAGGGAACCCCTCCACAGATACGCAGTATTTT
CDR3: CASSPGNPSTDTQYF